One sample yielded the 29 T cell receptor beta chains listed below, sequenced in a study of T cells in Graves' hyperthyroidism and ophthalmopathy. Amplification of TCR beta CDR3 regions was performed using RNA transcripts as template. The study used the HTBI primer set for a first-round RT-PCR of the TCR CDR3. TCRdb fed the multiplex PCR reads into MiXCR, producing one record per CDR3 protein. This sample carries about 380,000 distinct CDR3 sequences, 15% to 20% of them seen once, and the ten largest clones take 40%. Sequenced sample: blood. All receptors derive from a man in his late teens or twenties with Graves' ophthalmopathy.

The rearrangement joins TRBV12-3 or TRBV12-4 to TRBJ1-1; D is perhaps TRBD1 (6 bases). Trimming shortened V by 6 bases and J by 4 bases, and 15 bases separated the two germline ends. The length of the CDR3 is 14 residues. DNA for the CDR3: TGTGCCAGCAGAGACCGAGGGGGAGGCACTGAAGCTTTCTTT. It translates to CASRDRGGGTEAFF.

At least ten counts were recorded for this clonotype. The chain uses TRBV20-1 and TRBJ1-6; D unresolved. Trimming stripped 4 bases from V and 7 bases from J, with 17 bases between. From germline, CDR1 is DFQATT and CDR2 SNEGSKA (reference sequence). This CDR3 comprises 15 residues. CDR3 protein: CSANILEMGNSPLHF. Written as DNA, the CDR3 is TGCAGTGCTAATATACTCGAGATGGGAAATTCACCCCTCCACTTT.

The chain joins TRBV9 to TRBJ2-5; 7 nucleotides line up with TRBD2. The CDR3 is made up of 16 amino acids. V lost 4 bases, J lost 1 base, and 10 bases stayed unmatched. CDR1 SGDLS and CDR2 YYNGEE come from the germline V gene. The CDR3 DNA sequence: TGTGCCAGCAGCCCTTCCTCGGGGAGGGTCCAAGAGACCCAGTACTTC. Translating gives CASSPSSGRVQETQYF.

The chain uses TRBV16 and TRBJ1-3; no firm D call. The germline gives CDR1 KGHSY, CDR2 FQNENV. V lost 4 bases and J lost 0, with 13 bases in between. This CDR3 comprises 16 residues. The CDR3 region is CASSLQGGDSGNTIYF. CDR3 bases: TGTGCCAGCAGCCTCCAAGGCGGTGACTCTGGAAACACCATATATTTT. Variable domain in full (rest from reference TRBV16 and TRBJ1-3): GEEVAQTPKHLVRGEGQKAKLYCAPIKGHSYVFWYQQVLKNEFKFLISFQNENVFDETGMPKERFSAKCLPNSPCSLEIQATKLEDSAVYFCASSLQGGDSGNTIYFGEGSWLTVV.

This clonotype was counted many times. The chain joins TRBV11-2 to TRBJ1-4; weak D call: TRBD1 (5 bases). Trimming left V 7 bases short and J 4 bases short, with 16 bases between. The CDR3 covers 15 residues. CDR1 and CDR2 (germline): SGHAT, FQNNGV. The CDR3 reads CASNAGAGLNEKLFF. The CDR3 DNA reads TGTGCCAGCAACGCTGGGGCCGGCCTTAATGAAAAACTGTTTTTT.

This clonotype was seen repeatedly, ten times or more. The CDR3 DNA reads TGCGCCAGCAGCCTGGCCCCGGGAGAGTATAATTCACCCCTCCACTTT. Translated, it gives CASSLAPGEYNSPLHF. The rearrangement links TRBV5-1 to TRBJ1-6; unclear D gene. Germline V CDR1 and CDR2: SGHRS, YFSETQ. The CDR3 covers 16 residues. V was cut by 4 bases and J by 4 bases, with 15 bases left in between.

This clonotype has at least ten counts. The CDR3 loop is CSVGLRGFHTEAFF. The CDR3 region has the DNA TGCAGCGTTGGCCTGAGGGGGTTTCACACTGAAGCTTTCTTT. The chain couples TRBV29-1 to TRBJ1-1, with a tentative D call TRBD1 (6 bases). This CDR3 has 14 residues. Germline CDR1 reads SQVTM; CDR2 reads ANQGSEA. V was trimmed by 4 bases and J by 3 bases, leaving 15 bases between them.

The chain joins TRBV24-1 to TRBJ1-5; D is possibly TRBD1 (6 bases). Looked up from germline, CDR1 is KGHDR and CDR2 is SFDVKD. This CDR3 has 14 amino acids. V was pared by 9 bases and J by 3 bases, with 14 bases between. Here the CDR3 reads CATSPRDTNQPQHF. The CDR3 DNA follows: TGTGCCACCTCCCCCCGGGACACCAATCAGCCCCAGCATTTT.

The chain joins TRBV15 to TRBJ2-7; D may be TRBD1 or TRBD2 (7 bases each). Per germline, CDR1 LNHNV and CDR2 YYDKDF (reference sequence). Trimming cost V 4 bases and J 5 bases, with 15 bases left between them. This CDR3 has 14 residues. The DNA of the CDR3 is TGTGCCACCAGCAAGACAGGGAGGGTCCACGAGCAGTACTTC. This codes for CATSKTGRVHEQYF.

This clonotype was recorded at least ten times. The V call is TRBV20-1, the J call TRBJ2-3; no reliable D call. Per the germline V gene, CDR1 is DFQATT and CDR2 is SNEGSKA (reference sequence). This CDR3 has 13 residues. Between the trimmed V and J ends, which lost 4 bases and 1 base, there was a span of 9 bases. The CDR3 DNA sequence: TGCAGTGCTATATCCCCAGGCACAGATACGCAGTATTTT. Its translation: CSAISPGTDTQYF.

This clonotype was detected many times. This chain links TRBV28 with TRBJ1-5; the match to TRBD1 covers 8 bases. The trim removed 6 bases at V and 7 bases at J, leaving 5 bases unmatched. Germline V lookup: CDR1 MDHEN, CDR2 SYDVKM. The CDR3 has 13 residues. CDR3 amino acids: CASRRTGRQPQHF. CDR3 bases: TGTGCCAGCAGAAGGACAGGGCGACAGCCCCAGCATTTT.

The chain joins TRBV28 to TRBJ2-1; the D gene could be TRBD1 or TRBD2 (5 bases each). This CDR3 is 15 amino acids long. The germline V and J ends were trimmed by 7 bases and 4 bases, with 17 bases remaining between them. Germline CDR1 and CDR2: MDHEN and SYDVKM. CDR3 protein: CASTLGTDAYNEQFF. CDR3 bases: TGTGCCAGCACCTTAGGGACGGACGCTTACAATGAGCAGTTCTTC.

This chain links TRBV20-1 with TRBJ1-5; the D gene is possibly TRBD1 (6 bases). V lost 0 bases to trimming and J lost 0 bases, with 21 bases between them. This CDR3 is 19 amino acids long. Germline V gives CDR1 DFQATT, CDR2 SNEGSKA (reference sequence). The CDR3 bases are TGCAGTGCTAGAGATTTAGGCAGGGGTTCGACCTATAGCAATCAGCCCCAGCATTTT. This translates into CSARDLGRGSTYSNQPQHF.

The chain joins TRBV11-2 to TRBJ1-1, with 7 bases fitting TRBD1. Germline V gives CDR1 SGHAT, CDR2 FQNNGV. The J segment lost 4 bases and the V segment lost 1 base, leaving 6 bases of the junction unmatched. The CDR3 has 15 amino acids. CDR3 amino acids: CASSLVMAGGTEAFF. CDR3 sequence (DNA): TGTGCCAGCAGCTTAGTGATGGCAGGGGGCACTGAAGCTTTCTTT.

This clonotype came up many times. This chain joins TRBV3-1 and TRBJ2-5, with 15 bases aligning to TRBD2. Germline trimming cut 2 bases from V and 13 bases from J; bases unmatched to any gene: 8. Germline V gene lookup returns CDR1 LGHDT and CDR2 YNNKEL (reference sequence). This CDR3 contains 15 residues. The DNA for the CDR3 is TGTGCCAGCAGCCAACCCAGGACTAGCGGGGGGGCTTGGTACTTC. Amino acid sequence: CASSQPRTSGGAWYF.

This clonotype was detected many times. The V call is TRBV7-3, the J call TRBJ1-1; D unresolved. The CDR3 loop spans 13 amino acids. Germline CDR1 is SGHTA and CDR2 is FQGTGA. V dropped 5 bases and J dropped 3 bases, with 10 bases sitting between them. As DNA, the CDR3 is TGTGCCAGCAGCCCGACGGTTGACACTGAAGCTTTCTTT. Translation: CASSPTVDTEAFF.

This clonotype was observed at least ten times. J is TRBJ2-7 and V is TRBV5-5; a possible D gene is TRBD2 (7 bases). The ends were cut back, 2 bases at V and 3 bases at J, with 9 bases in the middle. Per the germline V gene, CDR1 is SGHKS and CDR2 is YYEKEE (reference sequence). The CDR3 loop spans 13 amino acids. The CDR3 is CASSFGGLYEQYF. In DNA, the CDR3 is TGTGCCAGCAGCTTCGGGGGGCTCTACGAGCAGTACTTC.

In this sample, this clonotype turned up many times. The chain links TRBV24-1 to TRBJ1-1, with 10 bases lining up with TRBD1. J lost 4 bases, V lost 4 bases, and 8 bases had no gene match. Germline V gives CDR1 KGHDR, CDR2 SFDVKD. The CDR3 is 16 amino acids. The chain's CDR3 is CATSDSGTGARTEAFF. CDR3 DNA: TGTGCCACCAGTGACTCCGGGACAGGGGCCCGCACTGAAGCTTTCTTT.

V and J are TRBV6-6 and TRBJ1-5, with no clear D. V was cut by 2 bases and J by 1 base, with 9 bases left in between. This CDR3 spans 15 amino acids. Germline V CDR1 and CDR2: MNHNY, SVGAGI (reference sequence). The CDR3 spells CASSYPGFSNQPQHF. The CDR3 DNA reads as TGTGCCAGCAGTTACCCGGGGTTCAGCAATCAGCCCCAGCATTTT.

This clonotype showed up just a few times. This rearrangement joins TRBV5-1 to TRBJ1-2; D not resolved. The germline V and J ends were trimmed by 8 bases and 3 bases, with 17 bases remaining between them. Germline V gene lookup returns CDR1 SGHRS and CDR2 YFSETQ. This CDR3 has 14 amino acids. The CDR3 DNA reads TGCGCCAGTAGCCATACAGAGAGTGACTATGGCTACACCTTC. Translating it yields CASSHTESDYGYTF.

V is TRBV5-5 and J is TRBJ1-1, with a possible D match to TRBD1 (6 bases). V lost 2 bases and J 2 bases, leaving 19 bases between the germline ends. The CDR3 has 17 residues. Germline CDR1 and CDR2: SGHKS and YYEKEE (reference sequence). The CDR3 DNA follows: TGTGCCAGCAGCTTAGCCCTCCAGGGGTGGGGAAACACTGAAGCTTTCTTT. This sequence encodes CASSLALQGWGNTEAFF.

Here the CDR3 reads CASSSRTGGFYYEQYF. In DNA form, the CDR3 reads TGTGCCAGCAGCTCTAGGACAGGGGGATTCTACTACGAGCAGTACTTC. V is TRBV5-6 and J is TRBJ2-7, with 10 bases fitting TRBD1. After removal of 3 bases from V and 3 bases from J, the junction contained 9 bases not matched to a gene. The CDR3 totals 16 residues. The germline V gene has CDR1 SGHDT and CDR2 YYEEEE.

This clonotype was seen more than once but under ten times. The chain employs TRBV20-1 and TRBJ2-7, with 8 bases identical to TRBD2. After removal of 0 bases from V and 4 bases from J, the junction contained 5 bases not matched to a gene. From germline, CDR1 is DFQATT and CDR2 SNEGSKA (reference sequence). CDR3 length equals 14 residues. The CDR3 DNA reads TGCAGTGCTAGAGACGTTAGCGGGGTTTACGAGCAGTACTTC. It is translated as CSARDVSGVYEQYF.

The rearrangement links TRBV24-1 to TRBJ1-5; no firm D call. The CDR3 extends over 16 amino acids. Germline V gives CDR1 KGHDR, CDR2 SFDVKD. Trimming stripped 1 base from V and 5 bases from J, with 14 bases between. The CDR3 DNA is TGTGCCACCAGTGATTTAGACAAGGTTAGGGATCAGCCCCAGCATTTT. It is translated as CATSDLDKVRDQPQHF.

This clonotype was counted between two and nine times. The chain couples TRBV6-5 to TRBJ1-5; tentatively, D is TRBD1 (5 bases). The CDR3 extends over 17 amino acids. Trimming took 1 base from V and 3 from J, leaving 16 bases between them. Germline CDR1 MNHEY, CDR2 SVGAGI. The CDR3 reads CASSYLGHLRTNQPQHF. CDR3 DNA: TGTGCCAGCAGTTACTTAGGACACCTTAGGACCAATCAGCCCCAGCATTTT.

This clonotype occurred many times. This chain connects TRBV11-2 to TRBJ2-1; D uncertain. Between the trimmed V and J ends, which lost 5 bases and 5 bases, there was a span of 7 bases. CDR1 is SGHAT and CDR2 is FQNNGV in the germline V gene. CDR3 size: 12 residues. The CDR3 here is CASSHGHNEQFF. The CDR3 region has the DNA TGTGCCAGCAGCCATGGGCACAATGAGCAGTTCTTC.

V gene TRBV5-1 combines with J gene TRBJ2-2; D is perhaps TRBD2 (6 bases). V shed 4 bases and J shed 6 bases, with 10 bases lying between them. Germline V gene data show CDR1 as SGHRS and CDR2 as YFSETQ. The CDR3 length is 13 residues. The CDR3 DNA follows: TGCGCCAGCAGCCGGAGGGGCCCCGGGGAGCTGTTTTTT. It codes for CASSRRGPGELFF.

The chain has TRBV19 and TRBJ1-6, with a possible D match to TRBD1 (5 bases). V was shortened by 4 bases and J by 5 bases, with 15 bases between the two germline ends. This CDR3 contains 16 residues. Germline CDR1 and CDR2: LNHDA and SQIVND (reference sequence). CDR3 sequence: CASSKGRSENNSPLHF. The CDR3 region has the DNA TGTGCCAGTAGTAAGGGACGGAGCGAGAATAATTCACCCCTCCACTTT.

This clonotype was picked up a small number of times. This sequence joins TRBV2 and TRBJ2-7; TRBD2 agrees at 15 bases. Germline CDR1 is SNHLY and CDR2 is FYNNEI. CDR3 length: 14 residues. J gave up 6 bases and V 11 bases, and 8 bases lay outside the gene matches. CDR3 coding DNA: TGTGCCCTCCGGGGACTAGCGGGGGGTCGCGAGCAGTACTTC. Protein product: CALRGLAGGREQYF.